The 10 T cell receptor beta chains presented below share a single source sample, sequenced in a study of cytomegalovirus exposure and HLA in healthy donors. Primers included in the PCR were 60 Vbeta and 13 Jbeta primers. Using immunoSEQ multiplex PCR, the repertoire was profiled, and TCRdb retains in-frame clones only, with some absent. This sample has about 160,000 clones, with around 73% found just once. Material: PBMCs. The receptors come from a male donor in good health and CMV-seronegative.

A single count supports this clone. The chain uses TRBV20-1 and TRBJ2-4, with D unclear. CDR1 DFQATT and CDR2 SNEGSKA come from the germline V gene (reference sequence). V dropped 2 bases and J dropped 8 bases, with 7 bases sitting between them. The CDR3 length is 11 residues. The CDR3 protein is CSARQSDIQYF. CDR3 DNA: TGCAGTGCTAGACAATCGGACATTCAGTACTTC.

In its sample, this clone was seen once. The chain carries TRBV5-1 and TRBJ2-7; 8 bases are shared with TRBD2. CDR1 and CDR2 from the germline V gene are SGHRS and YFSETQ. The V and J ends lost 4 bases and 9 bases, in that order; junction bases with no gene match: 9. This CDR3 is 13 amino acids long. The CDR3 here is CASSGSGGSRQYF. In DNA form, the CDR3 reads TGCGCCAGCAGCGGATCGGGGGGGTCGCGGCAGTACTTC. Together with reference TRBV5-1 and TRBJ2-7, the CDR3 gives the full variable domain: KAGVTQTPRYLIKTRGQQVTLSCSPISGHRSVSWYQQTPGQGLQFLFEYFSETQRNKGNFPGRFSGRQFSNSRSEMNVSTLELGDSALYLCASSGSGGSRQYFGPGTRLTVT.

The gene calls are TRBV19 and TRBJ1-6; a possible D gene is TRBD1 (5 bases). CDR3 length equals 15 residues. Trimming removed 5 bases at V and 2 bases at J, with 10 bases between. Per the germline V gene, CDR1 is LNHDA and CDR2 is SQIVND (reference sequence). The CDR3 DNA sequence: TGTGCCAGTAGTCTACCGACAGCCTATAATTCACCCCTCCACTTT. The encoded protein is CASSLPTAYNSPLHF.

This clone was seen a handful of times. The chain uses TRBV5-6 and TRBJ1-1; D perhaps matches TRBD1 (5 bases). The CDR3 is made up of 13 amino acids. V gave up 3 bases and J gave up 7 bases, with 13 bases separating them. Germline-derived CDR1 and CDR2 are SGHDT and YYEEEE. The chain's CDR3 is CASSSTESHEAFF. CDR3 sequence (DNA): TGTGCCAGCAGCTCGACAGAGTCCCATGAAGCTTTCTTT. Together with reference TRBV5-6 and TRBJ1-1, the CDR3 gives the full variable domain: DAGVTQSPTHLIKTRGQQVTLRCSPKSGHDTVSWYQQALGQGPQFIFQYYEEEERQRGNFPDRFSGHQFPNYSSELNVNALLLGDSALYLCASSSTESHEAFFGQGTRLTVV.

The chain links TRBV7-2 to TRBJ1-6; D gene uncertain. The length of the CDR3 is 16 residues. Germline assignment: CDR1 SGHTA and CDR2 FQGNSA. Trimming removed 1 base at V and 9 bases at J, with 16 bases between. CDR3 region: CASSLVTSGGVSPLHF. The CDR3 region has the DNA TGTGCCAGCAGCTTAGTGACCTCGGGAGGCGTTTCACCCCTCCACTTT.

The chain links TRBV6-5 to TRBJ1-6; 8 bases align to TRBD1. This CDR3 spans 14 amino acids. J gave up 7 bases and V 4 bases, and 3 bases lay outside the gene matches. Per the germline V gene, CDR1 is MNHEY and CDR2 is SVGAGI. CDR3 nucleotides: TGTGCCAGCAGTTCGGACAGGGACAATTCACCCCTCCACTTT. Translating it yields CASSSDRDNSPLHF.

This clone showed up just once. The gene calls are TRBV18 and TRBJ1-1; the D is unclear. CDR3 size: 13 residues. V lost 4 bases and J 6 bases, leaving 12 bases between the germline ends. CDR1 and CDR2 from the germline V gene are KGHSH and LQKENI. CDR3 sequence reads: CASSLKSNAEAFF. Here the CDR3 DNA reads TGTGCCAGCTCACTCAAGAGCAATGCTGAAGCTTTCTTT.

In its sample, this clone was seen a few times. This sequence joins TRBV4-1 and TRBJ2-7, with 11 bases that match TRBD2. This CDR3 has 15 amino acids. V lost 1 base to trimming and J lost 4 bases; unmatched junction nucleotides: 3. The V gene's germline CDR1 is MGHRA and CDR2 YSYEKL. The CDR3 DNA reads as TGCGCCAGCAGCCAAGTTAGACTAGCGGGATACGAGCAGTACTTC. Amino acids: CASSQVRLAGYEQYF.

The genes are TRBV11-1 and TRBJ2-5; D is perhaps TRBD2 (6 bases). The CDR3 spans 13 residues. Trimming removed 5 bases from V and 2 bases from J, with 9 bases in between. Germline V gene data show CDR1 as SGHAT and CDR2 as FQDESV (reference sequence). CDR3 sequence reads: CASSAGIQETQYF. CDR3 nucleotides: TGTGCCAGCAGCGCGGGGATTCAAGAGACCCAGTACTTC.

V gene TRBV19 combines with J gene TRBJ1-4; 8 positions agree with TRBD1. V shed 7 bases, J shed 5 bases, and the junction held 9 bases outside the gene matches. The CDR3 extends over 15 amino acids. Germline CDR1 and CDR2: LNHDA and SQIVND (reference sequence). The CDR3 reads CASTLRTGRNEKLFF. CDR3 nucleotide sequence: TGTGCCAGTACCCTACGGACAGGGAGGAATGAAAAACTGTTTTTT.